The rows below give T cell receptor beta chains drawn from one sample of a study of T-cell memory formation after mild COVID-19. MiXCR, applied by TCRdb to the 5' RACE reads, yields one record per CDR3 protein. This table has about 410,000 distinct CDR3 sequences, 20% to 30% appearing once. The material sequenced was PBMCs or a T cell subset sorted from them (not recorded which). The receptors were gathered from an adult woman who had mild COVID-19 (a few samples of this study predate the infection). Cell type and time point are not known. Both conserved end residues are part of each CDR3. D genes are given only for firm matches. Clone size is not always given. Where it is, it says once, few, many or a class for expanded clones.

TRBJ2-7 - - TRBV15 CATSTGTGAGHEQYF TGTGCCACCTCCACCGGGACCGGGGCGGGTCACGAGCAGTACTTC
TRBJ1-2 - - TRBV6-1 CASSGDAYGYTF TGTGCCAGCAGCGGTGACGCTTATGGCTACACCTTC
TRBJ1-3 few - TRBV6-1 CASSEGFYSGNTIYF TGTGCCAGCAGTGAAGGCTTTTACTCTGGAAACACCATATATTTT
TRBJ2-3 - TRBD2 TRBV29-1 CSAFGTSGTDTQYF TGCAGCGCCTTCGGGACTAGCGGCACAGATACGCAGTATTTT
TRBJ2-7 few TRBD2 TRBV4-3 CASSQRLAGLTYEQYF TGCGCCAGCAGCCAACGGCTAGCGGGACTGACCTACGAGCAGTACTTC
TRBJ2-7 few TRBD2 TRBV4-1 CASSHPPRGAEQYF TGCGCCAGCAGCCATCCCCCGCGGGGGGCCGAGCAGTACTTC
TRBJ2-3 - - TRBV25-1 CASTHGTDTQYF TGTGCCAGCACCCACGGCACAGATACGCAGTATTTT
TRBJ2-6 - - TRBV5-1 CASREFISGANVLTF TGCGCCAGCAGGGAATTCATCTCTGGGGCCAACGTCCTGACTTTC
TRBJ2-1 few - TRBV30 CAWSWGNEQFF TGTGCCTGGTCATGGGGGAATGAGCAGTTCTTC
TRBJ2-7 many - TRBV27 CASTQGGLLYEQYF TGTGCCAGCACCCAGGGCGGGCTTCTCTACGAGCAGTACTTC
TRBJ2-7 few - TRBV7-6 CASSLGKGTYEQYF TGTGCCAGCAGCTTGGGAAAAGGAACCTACGAGCAGTACTTC
TRBJ2-7 - - TRBV9 CASSVAFGAYYEQYF TGTGCCAGCAGCGTAGCTTTTGGGGCCTACTACGAGCAGTACTTC
TRBJ2-5 - - TRBV11-2 CASSSGEPETQYF TGTGCCAGCAGCTCGGGGGAGCCAGAGACCCAGTACTTC
TRBJ2-1 - - TRBV5-5 CASREQARYNEQFF TGTGCCAGCAGAGAACAGGCGAGGTACAATGAGCAGTTCTTC
TRBJ1-1 - - TRBV5-1 CASSWVGLNTEAFF TGCGCCAGCAGCTGGGTCGGGCTGAACACTGAAGCTTTCTTT
TRBJ2-1 few - TRBV9 CASSVAPSYEQFF TGTGCCAGCAGCGTAGCTCCCAGCTATGAGCAGTTCTTC
TRBJ1-1 few - TRBV2 CASSREGGTEAFF TGTGCCAGCAGTCGAGAGGGGGGCACTGAAGCTTTCTTT
TRBJ2-1 - TRBD2 TRBV9 CASSPSGGAGNEQFF TGTGCCAGCAGCCCGAGCGGGGGGGCTGGCAATGAGCAGTTCTTC
TRBJ1-6 - - TRBV12-3/TRBV12-4 CASSLGAGNSPLHF TGTGCCAGCAGTTTAGGCGCAGGCAATTCACCCCTCCACTTT
TRBJ2-7 once - TRBV7-6 CASSFTRVPRDEQYF TGTGCCAGCAGCTTCACCCGGGTCCCAAGGGACGAGCAGTACTTC
TRBJ1-1 - - TRBV6-5 CASRLTGKGTEAFF TGTGCCAGCAGGCTAACAGGGAAGGGCACTGAAGCTTTCTTT
TRBJ1-2 - - TRBV4-2 CASSQDRARTGSNYGYTF TGTGCCAGCAGCCAAGATCGGGCGAGAACAGGGTCTAACTATGGCTACACCTTC
TRBJ2-5 few - TRBV7-3 CASSPHGPETQYF TGTGCCAGCAGCCCTCACGGCCCCGAGACCCAGTACTTC
TRBJ1-1 few - TRBV13 CASSRAGDTEAFF TGTGCCAGCAGCCGCGCTGGGGATACTGAAGCTTTCTTT
TRBJ2-3 few - TRBV30 CAWSVSSEADTQYF TGTGCCTGGAGTGTCTCAAGTGAGGCAGATACGCAGTATTTT
TRBJ1-1 many - TRBV7-8 CASSRTANTEAFF TGTGCCAGCAGTCGGACAGCAAACACTGAAGCTTTCTTT
TRBJ2-1 - TRBD2 TRBV12-3/TRBV12-4 CASSTGYGGTYNEQFF TGTGCCAGCAGCACAGGCTACGGGGGGACCTACAATGAGCAGTTCTTC
TRBJ2-3 many - TRBV7-3 CASSFGVSDTQYF TGTGCCAGCAGCTTCGGGGTTTCAGATACGCAGTATTTT
TRBJ2-1 few - TRBV6-2/TRBV6-3 CASSYWSTDYNEQFF TGTGCCAGCAGTTACTGGTCAACAGACTACAATGAGCAGTTCTTC
TRBJ2-5 few - TRBV5-4 CASSLAGREIKTQYF TGTGCCAGCAGCTTGGCCGGCAGGGAGATAAAGACCCAGTACTTC
TRBJ2-7 few - TRBV7-9 CASSLVSPGAAYEQYF TGTGCCAGCAGCTTAGTCTCTCCGGGGGCGGCCTACGAGCAGTACTTC
TRBJ2-6 - TRBD1 TRBV7-3 CASSLNTGVGANVLTF TGTGCCAGCAGCTTGAACACAGGGGTTGGGGCCAACGTCCTGACTTTC
TRBJ2-7 many TRBD1 TRBV12-3/TRBV12-4 CASSTGTVPYEQYF TGTGCCAGCAGTACCGGGACAGTTCCCTACGAGCAGTACTTC
TRBJ1-5 - TRBD1 TRBV27 CASSQGGTGNQPQHF TGTGCCAGCAGCCAAGGAGGGACAGGTAATCAGCCCCAGCATTTT
TRBJ2-7 many TRBD1 TRBV7-2 CASANRGTYEQYF TGTGCCAGCGCAAACAGGGGTACCTACGAGCAGTACTTC
TRBJ2-1 many - TRBV27 CASSKTPSGDEQFF TGTGCCAGCAGTAAAACCCCTAGTGGGGATGAGCAGTTCTTC
TRBJ1-5 - - TRBV7-9 CASSSTGPFQPQHF TGTGCCAGCAGCTCCACAGGACCGTTCCAGCCCCAGCATTTT
TRBJ2-3 - TRBD2 TRBV27 CASSLSLRLADTDTQYF TGTGCCAGCAGTTTATCGTTAAGACTAGCGGACACAGATACGCAGTATTTT
TRBJ2-1 - - TRBV7-2 CASSLAELARYNEQFF TGTGCCAGCAGCTTAGCGGAACTAGCCCGCTACAATGAGCAGTTCTTC
TRBJ2-7 - - TRBV19 CASGWGSSYEQYF TGTGCCAGTGGCTGGGGGAGCTCCTACGAGCAGTACTTC
TRBJ2-3 - TRBD2 TRBV7-3 CASSSGGITDTQYF TGTGCCAGCAGCTCCGGGGGGATCACAGATACGCAGTATTTT
TRBJ2-1 many TRBD2 TRBV9 CASSVGGLGLNEQFF TGTGCCAGCAGCGTAGGGGGACTAGGGCTCAATGAGCAGTTCTTC
TRBJ2-1 few - TRBV12-3/TRBV12-4 CASTRTRNNEQFF TGTGCCAGCACCAGGACTCGAAATAATGAGCAGTTCTTC